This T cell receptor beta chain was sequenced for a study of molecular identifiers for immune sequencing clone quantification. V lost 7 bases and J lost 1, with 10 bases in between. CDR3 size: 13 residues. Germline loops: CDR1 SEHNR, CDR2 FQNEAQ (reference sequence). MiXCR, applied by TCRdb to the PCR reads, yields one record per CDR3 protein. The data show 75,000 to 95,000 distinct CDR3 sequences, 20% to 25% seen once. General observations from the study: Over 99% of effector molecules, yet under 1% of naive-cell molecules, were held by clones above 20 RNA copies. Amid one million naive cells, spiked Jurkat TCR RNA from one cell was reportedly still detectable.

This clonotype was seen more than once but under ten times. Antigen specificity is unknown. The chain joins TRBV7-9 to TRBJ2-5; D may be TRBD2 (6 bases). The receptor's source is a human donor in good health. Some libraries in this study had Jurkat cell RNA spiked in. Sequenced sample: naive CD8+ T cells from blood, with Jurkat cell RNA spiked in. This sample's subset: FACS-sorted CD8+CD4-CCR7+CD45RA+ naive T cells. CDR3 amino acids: CASILGGQETQYF. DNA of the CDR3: TGTGCCAGCATATTGGGAGGCCAAGAGACCCAGTACTTC.